Below, 18 T cell receptor beta chains from the same sample are listed, as sequenced in a study of radiation and T cells in renal cell carcinoma. Time point defined: blood 4 weeks post-SBRT, at nephrectomy. Treatment defined: 15 Gy SBRT to primary tumor, nephrectomy 4 weeks later. Sequenced by immunoSEQ multiplex PCR; TCRdb stores in-frame clones only, minus some. This repertoire shows around 77,000 clones, 83% found once; its top ten account for about 2.5%. The input for sequencing was blood, taken from a patient whose treatment included radiotherapy and nephrectomy. Every receptor here comes from a woman between 55 and 75 years old with renal cell carcinoma.

The chain has TRBV5-4 and TRBJ1-1, with 7 bases aligning to TRBD1. V shed 4 bases and J 1 base; nucleotides not matched to a gene: 4. The CDR3 runs to 14 residues. Germline CDR1 SGHNT, CDR2 YYREEE (reference sequence). In nucleotides, the CDR3 is TGTGCCAGCAGCAGGGGGCGAGGGAACACTGAAGCTTTCTTT. Its translation is CASSRGRGNTEAFF.

The CDR3 DNA is TGTGCCAGTAGTATCCCCGGGACTACACTGTACTTC. Its translation is CASSIPGTTLYF. The chain combines TRBV19 with TRBJ2-7; 7 bases fit TRBD2. V lost 3 bases to trimming and J lost 12 bases; unmatched junction nucleotides: 8. CDR1 and CDR2 (germline): LNHDA, SQIVND (reference sequence). The CDR3 loop spans 12 amino acids.

This clone is a singleton in its sample. J is TRBJ2-5 and V is TRBV9; 14 nucleotides match TRBD2. Germline loops: CDR1 SGDLS, CDR2 YYNGEE. This CDR3 is 16 amino acids long. The V and J ends lost 0 bases and 5 bases, in that order; junction bases with no gene match: 3. This chain's CDR3 is CASSVAGLAGDETQYF. The DNA for the CDR3 is TGTGCCAGCAGCGTAGCGGGACTAGCGGGAGATGAGACCCAGTACTTC. The complete variable domain, with remaining parts taken from reference TRBV9 and TRBJ2-5, reads DSGVTQTPKHLITATGQRVTLRCSPRSGDLSVYWYQQSLDQGLQFLIQYYNGEERAKGNILERFSAQQFPDLHSELNLSSLELGDSALYFCASSVAGLAGDETQYFGPGTRLLVL.

This chain joins TRBV6-6 and TRBJ2-1, with D possibly TRBD2 on 5 matching bases. Trimming stripped 6 bases from V and 4 bases from J, with 13 bases between. The CDR3 loop spans 14 amino acids. CDR1 is MNHNY and CDR2 is SVGAGI in the germline V gene (reference sequence). The CDR3 is CASRPAGGYNEQFF. As DNA, the CDR3 is TGTGCCAGCAGGCCGGCGGGCGGGTACAATGAGCAGTTCTTC.

The chain uses TRBV9 and TRBJ1-3; 7 positions match TRBD1. This CDR3 has 15 residues. The germline gives CDR1 SGDLS, CDR2 YYNGEE. V lost 4 bases to trimming and J lost 7 bases; unmatched junction nucleotides: 11. The CDR3 here is CASSPSSGGLNTIYF. CDR3 DNA sequence: TGTGCCAGCAGCCCAAGCTCAGGGGGTCTGAACACCATATATTTT.

This clone was seen a single time. This chain uses TRBV5-4 with TRBJ1-3; 7 bases align to TRBD1. Germline V gene sequence: CDR1 SGHNT, CDR2 YYREEE (reference sequence). This CDR3 has 16 amino acids. V dropped 0 bases and J dropped 0; count of bases not matched to a gene: 3. This CDR3 reads CASSLEGARSGNTIYF. For the CDR3, the DNA is TGTGCCAGCAGCTTGGAGGGGGCGCGCTCTGGAAACACCATATATTTT.

The chain employs TRBV7-2 and TRBJ1-2; the D is unclear. Trimming left V 10 bases short and J 0 bases short, with 9 bases between. There are 12 residues in the CDR3. From germline, CDR1 is SGHTA and CDR2 FQGNSA. The CDR3 protein is CATRRANYGYTF. In DNA, the CDR3 is TGTGCCACCAGGAGAGCTAACTATGGCTACACCTTC.

The rearrangement uses TRBV28 and TRBJ1-1; D unresolved. The germline V gene encodes CDR1 MDHEN and CDR2 SYDVKM. The CDR3 contains 14 residues. V was shortened by 1 base and J by 4 bases, with 10 bases between the two germline ends. The CDR3 here is CASSLLKGFTEAFF. The DNA of the CDR3 is TGTGCCAGCAGTTTATTGAAAGGGTTCACTGAAGCTTTCTTT.

This chain connects TRBV4-1 to TRBJ1-1, with 7 bases matching TRBD1. CDR3 length equals 17 residues. Germline-derived CDR1 and CDR2 are MGHRA and YSYEKL. Trimming cost V 6 bases and J 4 bases; bases outside gene matches: 17. The CDR3 region is CASSHGGGSTGSTEAFF. The CDR3 nucleotides read TGCGCCAGCAGTCACGGGGGGGGCTCGACAGGGTCCACTGAAGCTTTCTTT.

This chain links TRBV5-4 with TRBJ2-5, with D possibly being TRBD1 (6 bases). In germline, CDR1 is SGHNT, CDR2 YYREEE (reference sequence). The ends were cut back, 3 bases at V and 0 bases at J, with 9 bases in the middle. The CDR3 consists of 14 residues. DNA for the CDR3: TGTGCCAGCAGCTCCGGACAGAACCAAGAGACCCAGTACTTC. Residues: CASSSGQNQETQYF.

This clone was detected only a few times. The V call is TRBV6-5, the J call TRBJ1-1; 8 bases are a match to TRBD1. Germline loops: CDR1 MNHEY, CDR2 SVGAGI. Germline trimming cut 8 bases from V and 0 bases from J; bases unmatched to any gene: 8. CDR3 size: 15 residues. The CDR3 protein is CASVYRGSLNTEAFF. CDR3 in DNA: TGTGCCAGCGTTTACAGGGGGAGCTTGAACACTGAAGCTTTCTTT.

The chain links TRBV15 to TRBJ1-2, with 9 bases matching TRBD1. J was trimmed by 3 bases and V by 5 bases; bases with no gene match: 7. Looked up from germline, CDR1 is LNHNV and CDR2 is YYDKDF (reference sequence). This CDR3 has 15 residues. CDR3 nucleotides: TGTGCCACCAGCCAGAACAGGGGGCAGTACTATGGCTACACCTTC. This gives the protein CATSQNRGQYYGYTF.

This sequence joins TRBV7-9 and TRBJ1-4; TRBD1 matches at 7 bases. The germline gives CDR1 SEHNR, CDR2 FQNEAQ (reference sequence). This CDR3 comprises 14 residues. Trimming cost V 4 bases and J 5 bases; bases outside gene matches: 4. The DNA of the CDR3 is TGTGCCAGCAGCTACGTGACAGGGAATGAAAAACTGTTTTTT. As protein: CASSYVTGNEKLFF.

The chain has TRBV11-2 and TRBJ2-5; D might be TRBD1 (6 bases). Between the trimmed V and J ends, which lost 5 bases and 4 bases, there was a span of 11 bases. This CDR3 contains 13 residues. Germline-derived CDR1 and CDR2 are SGHAT and FQNNGV. The DNA of the CDR3 is TGTGCCAGCAGCATTCCAGGGGCAGAGACCCAGTACTTC. Its protein product is CASSIPGAETQYF. Together with reference TRBV11-2 and TRBJ2-5, the CDR3 gives the full variable domain: EAGVAQSPRYKIIEKRQSVAFWCNPISGHATLYWYQQILGQGPKLLIQFQNNGVVDDSQLPKDRFSAERLKGVDSTLKIQPAKLEDSAVYLCASSIPGAETQYFGPGTRLLVL.

This clone has only a few counts. V is TRBV11-2 and J is TRBJ2-3, with 8 bases lining up with TRBD2. V shed 0 bases, J shed 3 bases, and the junction held 2 bases outside the gene matches. The CDR3 length is 15 residues. From germline, CDR1 is SGHAT and CDR2 FQNNGV. For the CDR3, the DNA is TGTGCCAGCAGCTTAGACGGGGGGGCGACAGATACGCAGTATTTT. Translating it yields CASSLDGGATDTQYF.

The chain joins TRBV7-9 to TRBJ2-5; 10 nucleotides match TRBD2. CDR1 is SEHNR and CDR2 is FQNEAQ in the germline V gene (reference sequence). Trimming at V came to 4 bases and at J to 2 bases, leaving 10 bases not matched to a gene. CDR3 length equals 17 residues. CDR3 nucleotide sequence: TGTGCCAGCAGCTCATCCGGACTAGCGGAAACACAAGAGACCCAGTACTTC. Translation: CASSSSGLAETQETQYF.

This clone came up once. The J gene is TRBJ2-2, the V gene TRBV19; TRBD1 agrees at 10 bases. Germline CDR1 LNHDA, CDR2 SQIVND (reference sequence). The CDR3 sequence is 16 residues long. J was trimmed by 6 bases and V by 2 bases; bases with no gene match: 6. The CDR3 DNA follows: TGTGCCAGTAGTATAACGGGACAGGGGAGCGCCGGGGAGCTGTTTTTT. This gives the protein CASSITGQGSAGELFF. The complete variable domain, with remaining parts taken from reference TRBV19 and TRBJ2-2, reads DGGITQSPKYLFRKEGQNVTLSCEQNLNHDAMYWYRQDPGQGLRLIYYSQIVNDFQKGDIAEGYSVSREKKESFPLTVTSAQKNPTAFYLCASSITGQGSAGELFFGEGSRLTVL.

V is TRBV6-5 and J is TRBJ2-7, with D perhaps matching TRBD1 (6 bases). Germline V gives CDR1 MNHEY, CDR2 SVGAGI. Trimming removed 0 bases at V and 6 bases at J, with 18 bases between. CDR3 length: 16 residues. CDR3 amino acids: CASSYSVRGGRFEQYF. The CDR3, as DNA: TGTGCCAGCAGTTACTCGGTTCGAGGGGGACGATTCGAGCAGTACTTC.